A single sample is the source of the 18 T cell receptor beta chains below, sequenced in a study of T-cell reconstitution after alpha-beta-depleted transplantation in children. Preparation of the TCRbeta library involved a method that used unique molecular identifiers. One entry per CDR3 protein results from TCRdb running MiXCR on the PCR reads. The sample contains about 270,000 distinct CDR3 sequences, 9.9% of which appear only once. The sample was PBMCs from the stem cell graft donor, taken from the stem cell graft. The receptors stem from a human donor who donated a stem cell graft to a child with SCID.

This clonotype has only a few counts. This chain connects TRBV20-1 to TRBJ2-7; possible D gene TRBD1, 6 bases. The CDR3 contains 14 residues. CDR1 and CDR2 from the germline V gene are DFQATT and SNEGSKA (reference sequence). V was cut by 2 bases and J by 0 bases, with 11 bases left in between. The CDR3 DNA reads as TGCAGTGCTAGACCCTGGACAGACTCCTACGAGCAGTACTTC. It translates to CSARPWTDSYEQYF.

The chain employs TRBV6-5 and TRBJ1-1; unclear D gene. V lost 6 bases and J 0 bases, leaving 8 bases between the germline ends. CDR1 MNHEY and CDR2 SVGAGI come from the germline V gene. The CDR3 totals 13 residues. CDR3 amino acids: CASRIGVNTEAFF. Here the CDR3 DNA reads TGTGCCAGCAGGATCGGGGTGAACACTGAAGCTTTCTTT.

The chain is built from TRBV18 and TRBJ2-4; the D call may be TRBD1 or TRBD2 (5 bases each). Germline assignment: CDR1 KGHSH and CDR2 LQKENI. The CDR3 totals 14 residues. V was shortened by 6 bases and J by 6 bases, with 15 bases between the two germline ends. The CDR3 nucleotides are TGTGCCAGCTCCCCGAGTGGGGCGGGAAACATTCAGTACTTC. It codes for CASSPSGAGNIQYF.

The rearrangement joins TRBV4-2 to TRBJ1-1; 12 bases match TRBD1. The CDR3 runs 14 residues. The ends lost 7 bases at V and 7 bases at J; junction bases unmatched: 7. Germline V gene sequence: CDR1 LGHNA, CDR2 YNFKEQ. The CDR3 is CASTSGTGGDEAFF. The CDR3 DNA reads TGTGCCAGCACTTCCGGGACAGGGGGCGATGAAGCTTTCTTT.

This chain joins TRBV12-3 or TRBV12-4 and TRBJ2-7; D is undetermined. The CDR3 extends over 14 amino acids. Between the trimmed V and J ends, which lost 6 bases and 2 bases, there was a span of 14 bases. The CDR3 region is CASSPPGSAYEQYF. The CDR3 DNA is TGTGCCAGCAGCCCCCCCGGGTCAGCCTACGAGCAGTACTTC.

The chain couples TRBV5-5 to TRBJ2-1, with 9 bases lining up with TRBD2. Germline-derived CDR1 and CDR2 are SGHKS and YYEKEE (reference sequence). CDR3 length: 12 amino acids. With 4 bases clipped from V and 11 bases from J, the junction kept 4 bases outside the gene matches. CDR3 bases: TGTGCCAGCAGCCGCGGACTAGCGAAGCAGTTCTTC. Translation: CASSRGLAKQFF.

The genes are TRBV5-8 and TRBJ1-5; D gene uncertain. Germline V gene data show CDR1 as SGHTS and CDR2 as YDEGEE. The CDR3 contains 13 residues. V was clipped by 9 bases and J by 4 bases, with 14 bases between them. CDR3 DNA: TGTGCCATCGGCCTGGACGGGAATCAGCCCCAGCATTTT. Protein product: CAIGLDGNQPQHF.

This clonotype occurred once. Given a much more abundant clone one base away, this may be a read error. The chain combines TRBV10-3 with TRBJ2-1; D perhaps matches TRBD1 (6 bases). The CDR3 covers 12 residues. The V gene lost 2 bases and the J gene lost 14 bases, with 13 bases spanning the gap. Germline CDR1 reads ENHRY; CDR2 reads SYGVKD. DNA of the CDR3: TGTGCCATCAGTGAGAGGGACATGTTAAAGTTCTTC. Translated: CAISERDMLKFF.

This clonotype showed up many times. This chain connects TRBV21-1 to TRBJ2-1; TRBD2 is the table's D call and was not checked against the DNA. TRBV21-1 is a recognized pseudogene. This CDR3 has 16 residues. The CDR3 region is CASSTPSGGAYNEQFF. The CDR3 DNA reads as TGTGCCAGCAGCACACCTAGCGGGGGGGCGTACAATGAGCAGTTCTTC.

This sequence joins TRBV20-1 and TRBJ2-3; 7 bases are a match to TRBD2. The V gene end was trimmed by 7 bases and the J gene end by 4 bases; junction bases not matched to a gene: 8. This CDR3 is 13 amino acids long. Germline values: CDR1 DFQATT, CDR2 SNEGSKA (reference sequence). As DNA, the CDR3 is TGCAGTGGCCTCCGGGACTACGCAGATACGCAGTATTTT. Protein product: CSGLRDYADTQYF.

This clonotype was counted between two and nine times. This CDR3 is CASSPMRGDTYSYNEQFF. The CDR3 region has the DNA TGTGCCAGCTCACCCATGAGAGGGGACACCTACTCCTACAATGAGCAGTTCTTC. This chain joins TRBV18 and TRBJ2-1; maybe TRBD1 (6 bases). The CDR3 runs to 18 residues. The germline V gene encodes CDR1 KGHSH and CDR2 LQKENI. The ends were cut back, 3 bases at V and 0 bases at J, with 18 bases in the middle.

This clonotype occurred once. The rearrangement uses TRBV18 and TRBJ2-3; TRBD2 agrees at 8 bases. The CDR3 is made up of 17 amino acids. The V gene end was trimmed by 1 base and the J gene end by 6 bases; junction bases not matched to a gene: 12. Looked up from germline, CDR1 is KGHSH and CDR2 is LQKENI. CDR3 amino acids: CASSPRTGGHLGDTQYF. In DNA, the CDR3 is TGTGCCAGCTCACCACGAACGGGGGGGCATCTCGGGGATACGCAGTATTTT.

This clonotype was counted ten times or more. This chain uses TRBV6-5 with TRBJ2-3; tentative D call: TRBD2 (8 bases). CDR1 MNHEY and CDR2 SVGAGI come from the germline V gene. This CDR3 has 16 residues. V lost 6 bases to trimming and J lost 4 bases, with 20 bases between them. The CDR3 nucleotides are TGTGCCAGCAGGACTAGCGACAGGGTCCGATCAGATACGCAGTATTTT. Residues: CASRTSDRVRSDTQYF.

This clonotype has more than one count but fewer than ten. The chain couples TRBV18 to TRBJ2-5, with D perhaps TRBD1 (5 bases). V lost 4 bases to trimming and J lost 7 bases, with 13 bases between them. The CDR3 runs to 13 residues. The germline CDR1 and CDR2 sequences are KGHSH and LQKENI. The CDR3 here is CASSLDPQGTQYF. The CDR3 nucleotides are TGTGCCAGCTCACTCGACCCCCAGGGGACCCAGTACTTC.

This clonotype was found a few times. The chain combines TRBV29-1 with TRBJ2-1; 12 bases map to TRBD2. V lost 8 bases, J lost 8 bases, and 13 bases stayed unmatched. Per germline, CDR1 SQVTM and CDR2 ANQGSEA. The CDR3 extends over 15 amino acids. The CDR3 here is CSSTQLAGGPHEQFF. CDR3 DNA sequence: TGCAGCTCCACCCAGCTAGCGGGGGGGCCTCATGAGCAGTTCTTC.

This clonotype showed up just a few times. The chain has TRBV20-1 and TRBJ1-2, with D possibly being TRBD1 (5 bases). Germline-derived CDR1 and CDR2 are DFQATT and SNEGSKA (reference sequence). The CDR3 consists of 14 residues. Trimming took 0 bases from V and 7 from J, leaving 15 bases between them. The CDR3 nucleotides are TGCAGTGCTAGAGATGGCAGGGAGGCGGGTGGCTACACCTTC. Translating gives CSARDGREAGGYTF.

This clonotype has ten or more counts. This CDR3 is CASSKVLTGNTEAFF. CDR3 in DNA: TGTGCCAGCAGCAAAGTTTTGACAGGGAACACTGAAGCTTTCTTT. The chain joins TRBV21-1 to TRBJ1-1; the D call of TRBD1 is as the table states it, not checked on the DNA. TRBV21-1 is deemed a pseudogene. This CDR3 is 15 amino acids long.

CDR3 nucleotides: TGTGCCAGCAGCTTTTTAGGGGACACTGAGCAGTACTTC. Translating gives CASSFLGDTEQYF. V is TRBV5-5 and J is TRBJ2-7; tentatively, D is TRBD1 (6 bases). Trimming took off 2 bases at V and 7 bases at J, with 13 bases between the two ends. Looked up from germline, CDR1 is SGHKS and CDR2 is YYEKEE (reference sequence). The CDR3 totals 13 residues.